These 11 T cell receptor beta chains originate from one sample sequenced in a study of shared clonotypes between healthy human individuals. The repertoire was sequenced with immunoSEQ multiplex PCR; TCRdb's copy has only in-frame clones and lacks some. This repertoire shows about 2 million clones, 85% to 95% found once; its top ten account for under 0.15%. Sequencing was done on a sample of naive CD4+ T cells sorted from blood. Subset meaning: CD45RA+ positively selected. These receptors came from a man between 18 and 29 years old in good health.

V gene TRBV13 combines with J gene TRBJ2-1; the D is unclear. The germline V gene encodes CDR1 PRHDT and CDR2 FYEKMQ (reference sequence). Trimming removed 3 bases from V and 15 bases from J, with 15 bases in between. The CDR3 runs to 12 residues. The CDR3 DNA sequence: TGTGCCAGCAGCTTCACGAATAAGAGGCCGTTCTTC. The encoded protein is CASSFTNKRPFF.

This rearrangement joins TRBV4-3 to TRBJ2-3, with TRBD2 as a possible D gene (6 bases). CDR1 is LGHNA, CDR2 YSLEER, per germline. V was clipped by 0 bases and J by 4 bases, with 14 bases between them. The CDR3 spans 16 residues. CDR3 sequence: CASSQDLGGRADTQYF. CDR3 in DNA: TGCGCCAGCAGCCAAGATCTCGGGGGAAGGGCAGATACGCAGTATTTT.

The rearrangement joins TRBV6-5 to TRBJ2-1; D call uncertain. The CDR3 runs 11 residues. Trimming pared 6 bases from V and 10 bases from J, leaving 10 bases between. Per the germline V gene, CDR1 is MNHEY and CDR2 is SVGAGI. CDR3 residues: CASRRKGEQFF. DNA for the CDR3: TGTGCCAGCAGGAGAAAGGGAGAGCAGTTCTTC.

With regard to this clone: A much bigger clone sits one base away, suggesting this may be a read error. The chain recombines TRBV4-1 with TRBJ1-5; TRBD1 might be the D (5 bases). Germline CDR1 MGHRA, CDR2 YSYEKL. The CDR3 has 15 amino acids. The CDR3 loop reads CAGSLVTASNQPQHF. The DNA of the CDR3 is TGCGCCGGCAGCCTGGTGACAGCCAGCAATCAGCCCCAGCATTTT.

J is TRBJ2-3 and V is TRBV19; D is perhaps TRBD1 or TRBD2 (6 bases each). CDR1 and CDR2 (germline): LNHDA, SQIVND (reference sequence). Deletions cut 3 bases from V and 9 bases from J, with 10 bases between. CDR3 size: 12 residues. The CDR3 sequence is CASSIAGGTQYF. DNA for the CDR3: TGTGCCAGTAGTATTGCCGGGGGCACGCAGTATTTT.

The genes are TRBV4-3 and TRBJ2-3; 15 bases match TRBD2. The CDR3 runs 18 residues. Unmatched junction bases numbered 9, after V lost 0 bases and J lost 8 bases. CDR1 and CDR2 from the germline V gene are LGHNA and YSLEER. The DNA of the CDR3 is TGCGCCAGCAGCCAAGATCCTCCGGGACTAGCGGGAGGAGGTACGCAGTATTTT. It encodes CASSQDPPGLAGGGTQYF.

About this clone: This specimen includes other DNA sequences encoding the same CDR3. This chain links TRBV5-1 with TRBJ2-7; D may be TRBD2 (6 bases). The germline gives CDR1 SGHRS, CDR2 YFSETQ. The CDR3 runs 15 residues. Trimming took 0 bases from V and 2 from J, leaving 12 bases between them. CDR3 nucleotide sequence: TGCGCCAGCAGCTTGGGTGGGACTTCCCCCTACGAGCAGTACTTC. Translated, it gives CASSLGGTSPYEQYF.

J is TRBJ1-6 and V is TRBV25-1; 8 bases line up with TRBD1. The CDR3 covers 16 residues. CDR1 and CDR2 (germline): MGHDK, SYGVNS. V was clipped by 4 bases and J by 5 bases; unmatched bases: 7. The CDR3: CASSAGQGGNNSPLHF. CDR3 nucleotides: TGTGCCAGCAGTGCCGGACAGGGAGGGAATAATTCACCCCTCCACTTT.

The chain is built from TRBV15 and TRBJ2-7, with TRBD1 identical over 9 bases. J gave up 0 bases and V 1 base, and 4 bases lay outside the gene matches. The CDR3 spans 16 residues. Germline lookup yields CDR1 LNHNV and CDR2 YYDKDF (reference sequence). The CDR3 DNA is TGTGCCACCAGCAGAGTCACGACAGGGGGCTCCTACGAGCAGTACTTC. It specifies CATSRVTTGGSYEQYF.

The chain joins TRBV6-6 to TRBJ1-5; D is uncertain. Germline assignment: CDR1 MNHNY and CDR2 SVGAGI (reference sequence). This CDR3 is built from 14 residues. The ends were cut back, 10 bases at V and 0 bases at J, with 13 bases in the middle. The CDR3 DNA is TGTGCCACCAGGCAGGAGTATAGCAATCAGCCCCAGCATTTT. Protein product: CATRQEYSNQPQHF.

This chain connects TRBV28 to TRBJ1-5; possible D gene TRBD1, 5 bases. Trimming removed 1 base from V and 3 bases from J, with 19 bases in between. Germline CDR1 is MDHEN and CDR2 is SYDVKM. The CDR3 is 18 residues long. CDR3 sequence: CASSLSLGLGGINQPQHF. In DNA form, the CDR3 reads TGTGCCAGCAGTTTATCCCTCGGGCTTGGGGGTATCAATCAGCCCCAGCATTTT.